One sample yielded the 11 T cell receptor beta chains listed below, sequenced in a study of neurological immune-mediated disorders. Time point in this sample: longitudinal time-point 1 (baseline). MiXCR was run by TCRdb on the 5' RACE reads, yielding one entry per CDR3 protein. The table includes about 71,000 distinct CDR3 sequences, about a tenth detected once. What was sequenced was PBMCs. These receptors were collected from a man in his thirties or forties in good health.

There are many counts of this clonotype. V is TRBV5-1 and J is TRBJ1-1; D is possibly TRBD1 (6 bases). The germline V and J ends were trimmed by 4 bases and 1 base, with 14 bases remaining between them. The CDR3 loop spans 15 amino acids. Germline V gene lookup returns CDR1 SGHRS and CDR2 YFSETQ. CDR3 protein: CASSPSGTTNTEAFF. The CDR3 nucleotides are TGCGCCAGCAGCCCCAGCGGGACAACGAACACTGAAGCTTTCTTT.

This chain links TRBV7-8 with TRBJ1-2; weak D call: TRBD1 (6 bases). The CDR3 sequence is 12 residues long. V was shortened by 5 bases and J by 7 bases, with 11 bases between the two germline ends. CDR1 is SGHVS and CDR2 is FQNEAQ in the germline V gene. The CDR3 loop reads CASSMDSFGYTF. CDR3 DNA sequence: TGTGCCAGCAGCATGGACAGTTTTGGCTACACCTTC.

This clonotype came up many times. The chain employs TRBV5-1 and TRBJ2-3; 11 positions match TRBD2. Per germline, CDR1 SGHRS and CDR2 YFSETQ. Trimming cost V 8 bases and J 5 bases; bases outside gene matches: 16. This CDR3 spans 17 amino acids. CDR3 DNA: TGCGCCAGGACCGGGACTAGCGGCACCCCAGGGGTAGATACGCAGTATTTT. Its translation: CARTGTSGTPGVDTQYF.

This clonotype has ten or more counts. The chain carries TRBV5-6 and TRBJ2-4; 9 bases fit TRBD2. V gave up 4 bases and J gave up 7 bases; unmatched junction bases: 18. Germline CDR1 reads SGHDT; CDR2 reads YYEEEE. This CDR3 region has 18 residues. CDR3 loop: CASSPGGGGRGRDNIQYF. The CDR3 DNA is TGTGCCAGCAGCCCTGGCGGGGGGGGCAGGGGCAGGGATAACATTCAGTACTTC.

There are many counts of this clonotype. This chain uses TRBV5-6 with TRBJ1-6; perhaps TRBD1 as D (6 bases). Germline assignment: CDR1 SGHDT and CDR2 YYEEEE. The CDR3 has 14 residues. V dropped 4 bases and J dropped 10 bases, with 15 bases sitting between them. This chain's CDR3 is CASSPGALGSPLHF. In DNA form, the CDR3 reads TGTGCCAGCAGCCCGGGGGCCTTGGGATCACCCCTCCACTTT.

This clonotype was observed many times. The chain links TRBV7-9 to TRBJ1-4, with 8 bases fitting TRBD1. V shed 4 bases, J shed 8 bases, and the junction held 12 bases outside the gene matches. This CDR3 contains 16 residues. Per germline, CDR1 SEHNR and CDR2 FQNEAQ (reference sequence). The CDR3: CASSWDRTGPIEKLFF. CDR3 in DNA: TGTGCCAGCAGCTGGGATCGGACAGGGCCCATCGAAAAACTGTTTTTT.

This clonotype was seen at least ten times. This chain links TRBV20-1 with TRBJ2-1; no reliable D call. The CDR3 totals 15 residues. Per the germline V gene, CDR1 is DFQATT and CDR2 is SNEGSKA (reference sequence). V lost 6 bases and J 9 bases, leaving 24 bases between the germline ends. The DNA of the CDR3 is TGCAGTGCCCGGATACCTCAGATAAGGTACTCTGAGCAGTTCTTC. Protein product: CSARIPQIRYSEQFF.

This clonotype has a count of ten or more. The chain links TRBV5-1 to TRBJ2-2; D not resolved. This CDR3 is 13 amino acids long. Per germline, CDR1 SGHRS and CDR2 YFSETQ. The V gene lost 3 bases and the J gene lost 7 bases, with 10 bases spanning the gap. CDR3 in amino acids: CASSSTESGELFF. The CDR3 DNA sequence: TGCGCCAGCAGCTCGACGGAGAGCGGGGAGCTGTTTTTT.

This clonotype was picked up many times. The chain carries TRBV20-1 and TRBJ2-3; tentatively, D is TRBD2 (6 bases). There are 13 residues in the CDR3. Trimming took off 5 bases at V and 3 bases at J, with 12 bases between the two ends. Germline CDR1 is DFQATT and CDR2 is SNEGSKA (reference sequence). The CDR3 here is CSASGGVTDTQYF. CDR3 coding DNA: TGCAGTGCTTCCGGGGGAGTAACAGATACGCAGTATTTT.

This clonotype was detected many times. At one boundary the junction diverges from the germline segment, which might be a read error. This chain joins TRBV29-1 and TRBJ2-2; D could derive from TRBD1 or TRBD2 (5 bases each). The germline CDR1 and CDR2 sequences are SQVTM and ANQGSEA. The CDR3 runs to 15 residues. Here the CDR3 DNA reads TGCAGCGTGGAAGTGGGGGACGGACCCGCCGGGGAGCTGTTTTTT. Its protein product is CSVEVGDGPAGELFF.

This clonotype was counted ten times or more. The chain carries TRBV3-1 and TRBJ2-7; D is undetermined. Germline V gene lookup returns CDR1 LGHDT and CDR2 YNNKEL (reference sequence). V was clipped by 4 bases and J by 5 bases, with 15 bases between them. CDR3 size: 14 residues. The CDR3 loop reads CASSLSLDGHEQYF. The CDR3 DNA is TGTGCCAGCAGCCTTAGCTTGGACGGCCACGAGCAGTACTTC.